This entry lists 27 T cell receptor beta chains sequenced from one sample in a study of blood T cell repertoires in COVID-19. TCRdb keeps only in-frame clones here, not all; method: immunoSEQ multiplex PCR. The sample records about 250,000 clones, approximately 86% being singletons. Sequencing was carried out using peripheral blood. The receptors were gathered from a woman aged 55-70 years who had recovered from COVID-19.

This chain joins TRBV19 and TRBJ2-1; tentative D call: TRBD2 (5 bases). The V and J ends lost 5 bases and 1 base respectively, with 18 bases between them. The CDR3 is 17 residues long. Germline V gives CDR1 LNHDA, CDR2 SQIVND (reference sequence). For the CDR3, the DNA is TGTGCCAGTAGTTCCTCCTCGGGATATAGTTCCTACAATGAGCAGTTCTTC. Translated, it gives CASSSSSGYSSYNEQFF.

The CDR3: CASSSRGAGETQYF. The DNA for the CDR3 is TGTGCCAGCAGCTCCCGCGGGGCCGGGGAGACCCAGTACTTC. The chain employs TRBV7-2 and TRBJ2-5, with D possibly TRBD2 on 6 matching bases. CDR1 is SGHTA and CDR2 is FQGNSA in the germline V gene. This CDR3 has 14 residues. Trimming took 4 bases from V and 5 from J, leaving 14 bases between them.

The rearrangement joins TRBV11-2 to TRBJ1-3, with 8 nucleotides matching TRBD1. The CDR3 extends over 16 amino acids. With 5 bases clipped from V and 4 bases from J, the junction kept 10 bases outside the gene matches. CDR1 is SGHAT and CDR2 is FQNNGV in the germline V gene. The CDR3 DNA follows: TGTGCCAGCAGCAGTGATACGACAGGGGCAGGAAACACCATATATTTT. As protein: CASSSDTTGAGNTIYF.

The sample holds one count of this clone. CDR3 loop: CASSLLGTSYEQYF. The CDR3 region has the DNA TGTGCCAGCAGCTTATTGGGCACTTCCTACGAGCAGTACTTC. J is TRBJ2-7 and V is TRBV7-9; D is unresolved. The CDR3 has 14 amino acids. Trimming removed 2 bases at V and 1 base at J, with 9 bases between. The germline gives CDR1 SEHNR, CDR2 FQNEAQ (reference sequence).

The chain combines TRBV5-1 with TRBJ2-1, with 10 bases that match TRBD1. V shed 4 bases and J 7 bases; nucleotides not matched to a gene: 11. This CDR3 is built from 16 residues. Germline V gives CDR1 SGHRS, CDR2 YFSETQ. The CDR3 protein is CASSEPGTGAGNEQFF. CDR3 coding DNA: TGCGCCAGCAGCGAACCCGGGACAGGGGCGGGAAATGAGCAGTTCTTC.

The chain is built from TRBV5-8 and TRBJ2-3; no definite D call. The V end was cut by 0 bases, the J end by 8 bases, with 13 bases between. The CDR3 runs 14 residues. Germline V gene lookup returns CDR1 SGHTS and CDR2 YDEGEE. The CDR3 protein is CASSLVDPPGTQYF. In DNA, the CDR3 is TGTGCCAGCAGCTTGGTAGATCCCCCGGGTACGCAGTATTTT.

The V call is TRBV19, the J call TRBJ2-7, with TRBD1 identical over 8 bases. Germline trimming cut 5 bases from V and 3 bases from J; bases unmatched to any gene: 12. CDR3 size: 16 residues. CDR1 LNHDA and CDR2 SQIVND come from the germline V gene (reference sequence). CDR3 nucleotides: TGTGCCAGTAGTCCAGGACAGGGCCGAGTCTTCTACGAGCAGTACTTC. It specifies CASSPGQGRVFYEQYF.

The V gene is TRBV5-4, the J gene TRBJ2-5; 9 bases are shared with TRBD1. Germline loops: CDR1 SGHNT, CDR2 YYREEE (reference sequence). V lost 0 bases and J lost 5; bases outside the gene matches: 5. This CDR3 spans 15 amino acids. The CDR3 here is CASSLGQGVWETQYF. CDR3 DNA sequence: TGTGCCAGCAGCTTGGGACAGGGGGTTTGGGAGACCCAGTACTTC.

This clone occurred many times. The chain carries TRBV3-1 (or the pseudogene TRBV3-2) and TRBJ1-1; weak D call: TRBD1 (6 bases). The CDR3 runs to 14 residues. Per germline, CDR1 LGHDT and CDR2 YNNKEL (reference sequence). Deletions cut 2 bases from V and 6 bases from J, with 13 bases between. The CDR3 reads CASSQPSGVPEAFF. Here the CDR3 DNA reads TGTGCCAGCAGCCAACCATCAGGGGTACCTGAAGCTTTCTTT.

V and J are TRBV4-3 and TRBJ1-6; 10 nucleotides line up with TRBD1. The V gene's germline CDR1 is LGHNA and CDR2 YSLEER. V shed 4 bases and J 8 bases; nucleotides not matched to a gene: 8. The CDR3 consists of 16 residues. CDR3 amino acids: CASSLGTGTGDSPLHF. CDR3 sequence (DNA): TGCGCCAGCAGCCTAGGCACCGGGACAGGGGATTCACCCCTCCACTTT.

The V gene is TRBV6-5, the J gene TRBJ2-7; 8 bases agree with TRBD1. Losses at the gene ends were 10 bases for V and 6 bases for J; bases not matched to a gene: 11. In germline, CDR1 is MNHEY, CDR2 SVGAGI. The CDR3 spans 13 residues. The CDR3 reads CATQGQVTPEQYF. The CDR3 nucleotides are TGTGCCACTCAGGGACAGGTAACACCCGAGCAGTACTTC.

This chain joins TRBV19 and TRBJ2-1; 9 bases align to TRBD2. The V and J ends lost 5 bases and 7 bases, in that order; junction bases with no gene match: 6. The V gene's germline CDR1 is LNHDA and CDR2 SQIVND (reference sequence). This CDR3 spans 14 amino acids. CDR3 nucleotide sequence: TGTGCCAGTAGTTTGGCGGGGGGGCCGAATGAGCAGTTCTTC. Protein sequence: CASSLAGGPNEQFF.

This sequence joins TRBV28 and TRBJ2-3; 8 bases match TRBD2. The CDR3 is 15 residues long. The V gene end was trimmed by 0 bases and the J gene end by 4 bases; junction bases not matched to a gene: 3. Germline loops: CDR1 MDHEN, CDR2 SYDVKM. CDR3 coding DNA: TGTGCCAGCAGTTTATGGCGGGGGGCGTCAGATACGCAGTATTTT. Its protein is CASSLWRGASDTQYF.

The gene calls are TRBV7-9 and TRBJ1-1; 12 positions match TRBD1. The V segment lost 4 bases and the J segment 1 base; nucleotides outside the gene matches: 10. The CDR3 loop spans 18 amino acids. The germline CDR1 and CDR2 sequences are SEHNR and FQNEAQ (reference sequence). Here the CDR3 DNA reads TGTGCCAGCAGCTCCCCACCGGGACAGGGGGCGAGGAACACTGAAGCTTTCTTT. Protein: CASSSPPGQGARNTEAFF.

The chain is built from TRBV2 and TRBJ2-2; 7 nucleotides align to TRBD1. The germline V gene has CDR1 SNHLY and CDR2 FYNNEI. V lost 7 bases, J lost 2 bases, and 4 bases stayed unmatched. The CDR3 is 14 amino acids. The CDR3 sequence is CASIRDSNTGELFF. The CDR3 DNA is TGTGCCAGCATCCGGGACAGCAACACCGGGGAGCTGTTTTTT.

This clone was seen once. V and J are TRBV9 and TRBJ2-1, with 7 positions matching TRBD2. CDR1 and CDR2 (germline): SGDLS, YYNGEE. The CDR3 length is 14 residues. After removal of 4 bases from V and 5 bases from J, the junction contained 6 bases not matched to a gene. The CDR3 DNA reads TGTGCCAGCAGCTTGACTAGCCGTAACAATGAGCAGTTCTTC. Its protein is CASSLTSRNNEQFF.

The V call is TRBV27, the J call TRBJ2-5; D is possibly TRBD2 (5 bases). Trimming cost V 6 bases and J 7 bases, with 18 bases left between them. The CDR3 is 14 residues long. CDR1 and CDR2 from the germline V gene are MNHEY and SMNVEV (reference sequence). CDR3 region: CASSNRLNRGTQYF. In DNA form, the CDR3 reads TGTGCCAGCAGCAACCGGCTTAACCGGGGGACCCAGTACTTC.

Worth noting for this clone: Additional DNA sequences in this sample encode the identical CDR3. The CDR3 here is CASSQDRGTEAFF. CDR3 DNA sequence: TGTGCCAGCAGCCAAGATCGCGGGACTGAAGCTTTCTTT. The rearrangement links TRBV3-1 (or the pseudogene TRBV3-2) to TRBJ1-1; D is unresolved. V was clipped by 0 bases and J by 5 bases, with 7 bases between them. The CDR3 runs 13 residues. Germline CDR1 is LGHDT and CDR2 is YNNKEL (reference sequence).

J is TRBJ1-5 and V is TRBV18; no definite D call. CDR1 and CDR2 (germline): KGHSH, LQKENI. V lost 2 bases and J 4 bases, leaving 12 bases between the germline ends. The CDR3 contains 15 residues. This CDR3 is CASSPGRSNNQPQHF. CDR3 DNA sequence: TGTGCCAGCTCACCAGGCAGAAGTAATAATCAGCCCCAGCATTTT.

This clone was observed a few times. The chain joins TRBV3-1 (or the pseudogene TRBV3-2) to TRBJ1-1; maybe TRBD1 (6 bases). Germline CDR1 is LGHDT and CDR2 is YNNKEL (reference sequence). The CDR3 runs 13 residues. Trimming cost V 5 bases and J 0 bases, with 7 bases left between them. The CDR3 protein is CASSSGVNTEAFF. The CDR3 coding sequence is TGTGCCAGCAGCTCAGGGGTGAACACTGAAGCTTTCTTT.

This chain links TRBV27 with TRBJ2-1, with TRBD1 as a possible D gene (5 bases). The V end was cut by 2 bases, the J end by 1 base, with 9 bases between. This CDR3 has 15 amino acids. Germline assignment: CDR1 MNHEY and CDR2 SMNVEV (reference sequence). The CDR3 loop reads CASSLSQGSYNEQFF. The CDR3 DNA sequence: TGTGCCAGCAGTTTAAGTCAGGGATCCTACAATGAGCAGTTCTTC.

In DNA form, the CDR3 reads TGTGCCAGCAGCATCCGACAGGGGCGGGACGGGGAGCTGTTTTTT. This gives the protein CASSIRQGRDGELFF. The chain recombines TRBV3-1 (or the pseudogene TRBV3-2) with TRBJ2-2; TRBD1 matches at 8 bases. Germline V gene data show CDR1 as LGHDT and CDR2 as YNNKEL (reference sequence). CDR3 length equals 15 residues. V trimming: 5 bases; J trimming: 7 bases; junction bases outside the gene matches: 9.

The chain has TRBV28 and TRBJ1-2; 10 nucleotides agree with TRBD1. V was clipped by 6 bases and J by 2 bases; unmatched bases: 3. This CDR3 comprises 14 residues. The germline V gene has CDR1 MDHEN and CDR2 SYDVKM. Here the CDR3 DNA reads TGTGCCAGCAGCCCGGGACAGGGGAACTATGGCTACACCTTC. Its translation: CASSPGQGNYGYTF.

The CDR3 coding sequence is TGTGCCAGCAGTAAGGGACAGACTTACGATCAGCCCCAGCATTTT. This translates into CASSKGQTYDQPQHF. The chain carries TRBV2 and TRBJ1-5, with 7 bases aligning to TRBD1. With 5 bases clipped from V and 5 bases from J, the junction kept 9 bases outside the gene matches. This CDR3 spans 15 amino acids. The germline CDR1 and CDR2 sequences are SNHLY and FYNNEI.

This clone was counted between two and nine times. The CDR3 is CASRPRQGVDSPLHF. Written as DNA, the CDR3 is TGTGCCAGCAGACCACGACAGGGTGTTGATTCACCCCTCCACTTT. The chain has TRBV27 and TRBJ1-6; 7 positions agree with TRBD1. The V and J ends lost 6 bases and 8 bases, in that order; junction bases with no gene match: 10. The CDR3 runs 15 residues. Germline V CDR1 and CDR2: MNHEY, SMNVEV (reference sequence).

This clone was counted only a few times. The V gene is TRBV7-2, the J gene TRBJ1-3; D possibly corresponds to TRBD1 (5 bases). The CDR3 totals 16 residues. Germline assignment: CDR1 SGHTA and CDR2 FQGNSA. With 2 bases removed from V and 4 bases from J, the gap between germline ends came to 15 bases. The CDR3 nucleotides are TGTGCCAGCAGCTTATCTGGCGGGGGAGTCGGAAACACCATATATTTT. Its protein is CASSLSGGGVGNTIYF.

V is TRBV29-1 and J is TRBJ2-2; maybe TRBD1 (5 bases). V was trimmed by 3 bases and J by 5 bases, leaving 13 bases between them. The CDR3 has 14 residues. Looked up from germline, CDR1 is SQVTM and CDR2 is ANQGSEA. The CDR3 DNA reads TGCAGCGTTGAGACAGTGACAGTTACCGGGGAGCTGTTTTTT. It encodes CSVETVTVTGELFF.